This entry lists 30 T cell receptor beta chains sequenced from one sample in a study of regulatory T cells in long-lasting Graves disease. The time point: persistent/refractory GD, antithyroid drugs over 5 years with positive TRAb. The TCR library used RNA extracted from PBMCs. HTBI primers from iRepertoire and Arm-PCR of CDR3 regions yielded the TCR beta libraries. One entry per CDR3 protein results from TCRdb running MiXCR on the multiplex PCR reads. Seen here are 700,000 or so distinct CDR3 sequences, about 32% observed once, and the top ten hold about 42%. The input for sequencing was peripheral blood mononuclear cells (PBMCs), taken when the disease was refractory, from a patient treated with antithyroid drugs. The receptors originated from a female donor with Graves disease.

The chain recombines TRBV20-1 with TRBJ1-6; D is possibly TRBD1 (5 bases). Deletions cut 1 base from V and 6 bases from J, with 10 bases between. This CDR3 is 14 amino acids long. CDR1 is DFQATT and CDR2 is SNEGSKA in the germline V gene (reference sequence). The CDR3 coding sequence is TGCAGTGCTAGAGTACCCGGGGCTAATTCACCCCTCCACTTT. Protein product: CSARVPGANSPLHF.

The gene calls are TRBV28 and TRBJ1-2; D remains ambiguous. The ends were cut back, 3 bases at V and 4 bases at J, with 12 bases in the middle. This CDR3 has 14 amino acids. Germline loops: CDR1 MDHEN, CDR2 SYDVKM. This CDR3 reads CASSFVQASYGYTF. CDR3 bases: TGTGCCAGCAGTTTCGTGCAGGCTTCCTATGGCTACACCTTC.

The chain combines TRBV5-1 with TRBJ2-7, with D unresolved. Germline V gives CDR1 SGHRS, CDR2 YFSETQ. The CDR3 has 14 residues. Trimming took off 0 bases at V and 2 bases at J, with 9 bases between the two ends. This CDR3 reads CASSLDYRPYEQYF. DNA for the CDR3: TGCGCCAGCAGCTTGGATTACAGACCCTACGAGCAGTACTTC.

The V gene is TRBV20-1, the J gene TRBJ1-5; tentatively, D is TRBD1 (6 bases). The V gene lost 4 bases and the J gene lost 6 bases, with 13 bases spanning the gap. Germline CDR1 is DFQATT and CDR2 is SNEGSKA (reference sequence). This CDR3 has 13 amino acids. The CDR3: CSATTGWSQPQHF. The CDR3 DNA reads as TGCAGTGCTACCACAGGGTGGAGTCAGCCCCAGCATTTT.

The chain links TRBV5-1 to TRBJ2-5; 7 bases line up with TRBD1. Germline V gene lookup returns CDR1 SGHRS and CDR2 YFSETQ. The CDR3 length is 15 residues. Trimming took 0 bases from V and 5 from J; bases not matched to a gene: 7. CDR3: CASSLAPTGSETQYF. The DNA of the CDR3 is TGCGCCAGCAGCTTGGCACCGACAGGGAGCGAGACCCAGTACTTC.

This clonotype was detected ten times or more. The chain carries TRBV2 and TRBJ1-1, with D tentatively TRBD1 (5 bases). The germline CDR1 and CDR2 sequences are SNHLY and FYNNEI. The CDR3 covers 15 residues. With 2 bases removed from V and 0 bases from J, the gap between germline ends came to 10 bases. CDR3 protein: CASSERTTMNTEAFF. The CDR3 DNA reads TGTGCCAGCAGTGAAAGGACAACAATGAACACTGAAGCTTTCTTT.

In its sample, this clonotype was seen many times. The rearrangement uses TRBV28 and TRBJ1-5; tentatively, D is TRBD1 (5 bases). Trimming took 5 bases from V and 1 from J, leaving 15 bases between them. Germline V gives CDR1 MDHEN, CDR2 SYDVKM. The CDR3 length is 16 residues. The CDR3 spells CASSPPEWGSNQPQHF. DNA of the CDR3: TGTGCCAGCAGTCCCCCCGAGTGGGGCAGCAATCAGCCCCAGCATTTT. The full variable domain, completed using reference TRBV28 and TRBJ1-5, is DVKVTQSSRYLVKRTGEKVFLECVQDMDHENMFWYRQDPGLGLRLIYFSYDVKMKEKGDIPEGYSVSREKKERFSLILESASTNQTSMYLCASSPPEWGSNQPQHFGDGTRLSIL.

In this sample, this clonotype turned up a few times. The genes are TRBV2 and TRBJ1-1; unclear D gene. The CDR3 is 15 amino acids. V lost 1 base and J lost 6, with 15 bases in between. Germline V gene data show CDR1 as SNHLY and CDR2 as FYNNEI. The CDR3 loop reads CASSEVFGEGSEAFF. The CDR3 DNA is TGTGCCAGCAGTGAAGTTTTCGGGGAAGGCTCTGAAGCTTTCTTT.

This clonotype was counted between two and nine times. The rearrangement links TRBV7-2 to TRBJ2-1; D may be TRBD2 (6 bases). V was pared by 5 bases and J by 0 bases, with 14 bases between. The CDR3 sequence is 16 residues long. Germline assignment: CDR1 SGHTA and CDR2 FQGNSA. The chain's CDR3 is CASSASGYASYNEQFF. DNA for the CDR3: TGTGCCAGCAGCGCCAGCGGGTATGCCTCCTACAATGAGCAGTTCTTC.

The J gene is TRBJ2-5, the V gene TRBV29-1, with 9 bases matching TRBD2. V lost 5 bases, J lost 5 bases, and 9 bases stayed unmatched. This CDR3 has 14 amino acids. CDR1 is SQVTM, CDR2 ANQGSEA, per germline. CDR3 residues: CSVILAGEWETQYF. The CDR3 DNA sequence: TGCAGCGTTATTTTAGCGGGAGAATGGGAGACCCAGTACTTC.

This clonotype turned up a few times. The chain joins TRBV7-3 to TRBJ2-2; D remains ambiguous. The CDR3 contains 13 residues. Germline-derived CDR1 and CDR2 are SGHTA and FQGTGA. The V gene lost 5 bases and the J gene lost 6 bases, with 10 bases spanning the gap. The CDR3 DNA follows: TGTGCCAGCAGCCCTACGTTCGCCGGGGAGCTGTTTTTT. Its translation: CASSPTFAGELFF.

This clonotype ranks as medium-sized. CDR3 residues: CASSEAPGLEETQYF. CDR3 nucleotide sequence: TGTGCCAGCAGTGAAGCGCCGGGACTAGAGGAGACCCAGTACTTC. This chain connects TRBV2 to TRBJ2-5; 8 bases line up with TRBD2. Losses at the gene ends were 0 bases for V and 5 bases for J; bases not matched to a gene: 5. The CDR3 has 15 amino acids. Germline V gene lookup returns CDR1 SNHLY and CDR2 FYNNEI. Full variable domain (missing parts from reference TRBV2 and TRBJ2-5): EPEVTQTPSHQVTQMGQEVILRCVPISNHLYFYWYRQILGQKVEFLVSFYNNEISEKSEIFDDQFSVERPDGSNFTLKIRSTKLEDSAMYFCASSEAPGLEETQYFGPGTRLLVL.

This clonotype was found a few times. The gene calls are TRBV7-3 and TRBJ1-6; 9 bases are a match to TRBD1. Germline trimming cut 5 bases from V and 5 bases from J; bases unmatched to any gene: 7. CDR1 SGHTA and CDR2 FQGTGA come from the germline V gene. The CDR3 runs 16 residues. The CDR3 loop is CASSLGTGRNNSPLHF. CDR3 coding DNA: TGTGCCAGCAGCCTAGGGACAGGGCGTAATAATTCACCCCTCCACTTT.

The table lists this clonotype with many counts. The V and J genes are TRBV15 and TRBJ1-2, with 10 bases that match TRBD1. The CDR3 is 15 residues long. Losses at the gene ends were 5 bases for V and 2 bases for J; bases not matched to a gene: 5. Looked up from germline, CDR1 is LNHNV and CDR2 is YYDKDF (reference sequence). As DNA, the CDR3 is TGTGCCACCAGCCCCGGGACAGGGGAAAACTATGGCTACACCTTC. Translating gives CATSPGTGENYGYTF.

The genes are TRBV5-4 and TRBJ1-6; no definite D call. The V end was cut by 4 bases, the J end by 11 bases, with 22 bases between. CDR1 and CDR2 from the germline V gene are SGHNT and YYREEE (reference sequence). The CDR3 extends over 16 amino acids. CDR3 in amino acids: CASSPRLGKEVAPLHF. CDR3 in DNA: TGTGCCAGCAGCCCCCGCCTCGGCAAGGAGGTCGCACCCCTCCACTTT.

V gene TRBV20-1 combines with J gene TRBJ1-2, with TRBD1 as a possible D gene (5 bases). CDR1 is DFQATT, CDR2 SNEGSKA, per germline (reference sequence). V gave up 6 bases and J gave up 4 bases, with 12 bases separating them. This CDR3 is built from 12 residues. The CDR3 nucleotides read TGCAGTGCAAGACAGACGAGCTATGGCTACACCTTC. It yields the protein CSARQTSYGYTF.

In its sample, this clonotype was seen many times. The rearrangement joins TRBV12-3 or TRBV12-4 to TRBJ1-1, with D possibly being TRBD1 (5 bases). The V and J ends lost 3 bases and 4 bases respectively, with 9 bases between them. This CDR3 region has 13 residues. The CDR3 bases are TGTGCCAGCAGTTTTAGTGGGGGCACTGAAGCTTTCTTT. This codes for CASSFSGGTEAFF.

This clonotype was counted a few times. The chain is built from TRBV19 and TRBJ2-5; the match to TRBD1 covers 11 bases. Germline-derived CDR1 and CDR2 are LNHDA and SQIVND (reference sequence). The CDR3 loop spans 14 amino acids. The trim removed 4 bases at V and 5 bases at J, leaving 3 bases unmatched. DNA of the CDR3: TGTGCCAGTAGTACCGGGACAGGGGGGGAGACCCAGTACTTC. Protein: CASSTGTGGETQYF. Using reference TRBV19 and TRBJ2-5 for the parts outside the CDR3, the full variable domain is DGGITQSPKYLFRKEGQNVTLSCEQNLNHDAMYWYRQDPGQGLRLIYYSQIVNDFQKGDIAEGYSVSREKKESFPLTVTSAQKNPTAFYLCASSTGTGGETQYFGPGTRLLVL.

This clonotype was detected ten times or more. The chain recombines TRBV6-5 with TRBJ1-2, with unresolved D. The CDR3 contains 15 residues. Germline V gives CDR1 MNHEY, CDR2 SVGAGI. Between the trimmed V and J ends, which lost 1 base and 3 bases, there was a span of 12 bases. The CDR3 sequence is CASSYFPHGHYGYTF. DNA of the CDR3: TGTGCCAGCAGTTACTTCCCCCACGGACACTATGGCTACACCTTC.

This clonotype appeared once. The gene calls are TRBV11-2 and TRBJ1-3; D is possibly TRBD1 (6 bases). Trimming took off 5 bases at V and 5 bases at J, with 13 bases between the two ends. The CDR3 runs to 14 residues. Germline CDR1 is SGHAT and CDR2 is FQNNGV. The CDR3 region is CASSKDRSRNTIYF. The CDR3 DNA sequence: TGTGCCAGCAGCAAAGACAGGAGCCGAAACACCATATATTTT.

Only a few counts were recorded for this clonotype. The chain uses TRBV20-1 and TRBJ1-1; D is possibly TRBD1 (5 bases). This CDR3 region has 12 residues. Germline V CDR1 and CDR2: DFQATT, SNEGSKA (reference sequence). The V end was cut by 3 bases, the J end by 7 bases, with 12 bases between. The CDR3 sequence: CSASSGGYEAFF. CDR3 coding DNA: TGCAGTGCTAGTAGCGGGGGGTATGAAGCTTTCTTT.

The chain is built from TRBV7-2 and TRBJ2-7; perhaps TRBD2 as D (5 bases). The CDR3 covers 14 residues. V was pared by 5 bases and J by 2 bases, with 13 bases between. Germline-derived CDR1 and CDR2 are SGHTA and FQGNSA. CDR3 in DNA: TGTGCCAGCAGCCATAGGAGCGGAACCTACGAGCAGTACTTC. Translating it yields CASSHRSGTYEQYF.

The chain uses TRBV7-9 and TRBJ1-2; D might be TRBD1 (5 bases). V shed 5 bases and J shed 0 bases, with 13 bases lying between them. Germline V gene sequence: CDR1 SEHNR, CDR2 FQNEAQ (reference sequence). The CDR3 covers 15 residues. CDR3 loop: CASSQMTETNYGYTF. The DNA of the CDR3 is TGTGCCAGCAGCCAAATGACAGAAACTAACTATGGCTACACCTTC. Looking up the rest from reference TRBV7-9 and TRBJ1-2 gives the full variable domain: DTGVSQNPRHKITKRGQNVTFRCDPISEHNRLYWYRQTLGQGPEFLTYFQNEAQLEKSRLLSDRFSAERPKGSFSTLEIQRTEQGDSAMYLCASSQMTETNYGYTFGSGTRLTVV.

This chain uses TRBV25-1 with TRBJ1-6; 8 bases are a match to TRBD1. There are 14 residues in the CDR3. Losses at the gene ends were 3 bases for V and 9 bases for J; bases not matched to a gene: 4. In germline, CDR1 is MGHDK, CDR2 SYGVNS. This CDR3 reads CASSERTGSSPLHF. In DNA, the CDR3 is TGTGCCAGCAGTGAGAGGACAGGGAGTTCACCCCTCCACTTT.

At least ten counts were recorded for this clonotype. The rearrangement uses TRBV5-1 and TRBJ1-1, with D perhaps TRBD1 (5 bases). The CDR3 covers 14 residues. The germline CDR1 and CDR2 sequences are SGHRS and YFSETQ. Trimming pared 4 bases from V and 2 bases from J, leaving 12 bases between. The CDR3 loop reads CASSAPGLNTEAFF. CDR3 nucleotide sequence: TGCGCCAGCAGCGCACCGGGACTCAACACTGAAGCTTTCTTT. Complete variable domain (other parts from reference TRBV5-1 and TRBJ1-1): KAGVTQTPRYLIKTRGQQVTLSCSPISGHRSVSWYQQTPGQGLQFLFEYFSETQRNKGNFPGRFSGRQFSNSRSEMNVSTLELGDSALYLCASSAPGLNTEAFFGQGTRLTVV.

CDR3 residues: CASSWRTGGPTEAFF. DNA of the CDR3: TGTGCCAGCAGCTGGAGGACAGGGGGGCCCACTGAAGCTTTCTTT. This sequence joins TRBV5-6 and TRBJ1-1; 10 bases match TRBD1. The CDR3 runs to 15 residues. Germline CDR1 is SGHDT and CDR2 is YYEEEE. The ends lost 3 bases at V and 4 bases at J; junction bases unmatched: 6.

The chain is built from TRBV9 and TRBJ1-4; a weak D match, TRBD1 (5 bases). The CDR3 has 15 amino acids. Trimming cost V 4 bases and J 6 bases, with 16 bases left between them. Germline loops: CDR1 SGDLS, CDR2 YYNGEE. The CDR3, as DNA: TGTGCCAGCAGCCTAGGGGTAGGGAAAGATGAAAAACTGTTTTTT. It codes for CASSLGVGKDEKLFF.

V gene TRBV2 combines with J gene TRBJ1-2; D is unresolved. This CDR3 has 14 residues. V gave up 0 bases and J gave up 2 bases, with 7 bases separating them. Germline CDR1 and CDR2: SNHLY and FYNNEI. CDR3 coding DNA: TGTGCCAGCAGTGAAGCGGGGAGGAACTATGGCTACACCTTC. Encoded protein: CASSEAGRNYGYTF.

This clonotype was counted many times. A read error may account for a junction end that differs from germline. The chain is built from TRBV12-3 or TRBV12-4 and TRBJ2-2; D may be TRBD1 or TRBD2 (5 bases each). CDR3 length equals 16 residues. The CDR3 loop is CASSLDRGGYTGELFF. The CDR3 bases are TGTGCCAGCAGCTTAGACCGGGGCGGGTACACCGGGGAGCTGTTTTTT.

This clonotype was detected only a few times. Here the CDR3 omits its conserved ending phenylalanine or tryptophan, so a read error is the likely source. J is TRBJ1-5 and V is TRBV20-1, with no clear D. The CDR3 runs to 12 residues. Germline values: CDR1 DFQATT, CDR2 SNEGSKA (reference sequence). The V gene lost 1 base and the J gene lost 1 base, with 2 bases spanning the gap. The CDR3 is CSARGSNQPQHL. Here the CDR3 DNA reads TGCAGTGCTAGAGGCAGCAATCAGCCCCAGCATCTT.